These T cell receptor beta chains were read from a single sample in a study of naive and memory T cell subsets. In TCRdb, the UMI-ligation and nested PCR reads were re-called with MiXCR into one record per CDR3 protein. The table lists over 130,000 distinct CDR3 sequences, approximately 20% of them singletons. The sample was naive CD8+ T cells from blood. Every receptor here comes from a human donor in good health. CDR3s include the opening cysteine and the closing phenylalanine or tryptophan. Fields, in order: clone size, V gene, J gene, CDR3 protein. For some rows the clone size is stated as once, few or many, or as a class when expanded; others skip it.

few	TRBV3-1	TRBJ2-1	CASSPLGLGDEQFF
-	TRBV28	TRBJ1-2	CASSSIEWDRYGYTF
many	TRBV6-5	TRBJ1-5	CASSSTDSNQPQHF
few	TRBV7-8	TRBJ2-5	CASSLAGLAQETQYF
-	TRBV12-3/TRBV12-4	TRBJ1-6	CASSPTGPNSPLHF
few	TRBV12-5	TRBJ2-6	CASGLVKTGESGANVLTF
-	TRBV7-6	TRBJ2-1	CASFGGNEQFF
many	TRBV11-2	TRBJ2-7	CASSLPLRGPRSYEQYF
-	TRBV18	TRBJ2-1	CASSPPLQDYNEQFF
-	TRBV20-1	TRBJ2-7	CSARPGLAGELSEQYF
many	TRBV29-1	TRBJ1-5	CSVWDTNQPQHF
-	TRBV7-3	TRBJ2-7	CASSLTGTGSHEQYF
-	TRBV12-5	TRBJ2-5	CASAGGETQYF
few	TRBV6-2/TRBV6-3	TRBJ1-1	CASSYYLDTEAFF
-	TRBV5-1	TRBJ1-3	CASTYDASSGNTIYF
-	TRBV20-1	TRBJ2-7	CSAGTGSYEQYF
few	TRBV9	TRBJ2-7	CASSVAGGTYEQYF
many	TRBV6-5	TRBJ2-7	CARIYEQYF
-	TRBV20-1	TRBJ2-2	CSARWPHTGELFF
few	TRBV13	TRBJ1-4	CASKLGDEKLFF
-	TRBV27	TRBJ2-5	CASSLWGQGLSQETQYF
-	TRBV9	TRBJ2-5	CASSVRQGLGQETQYF
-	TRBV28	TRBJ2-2	CASSRQGAAGELFF
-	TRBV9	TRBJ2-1	CASSVDSPAPYNEQFF
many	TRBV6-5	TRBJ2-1	CASSLRGYNEQFF
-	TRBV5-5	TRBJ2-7	CASSLDTETHWIGYEQYF
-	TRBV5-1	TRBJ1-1	CASSSTGGGEAFF
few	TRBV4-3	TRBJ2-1	CASSRRTDNEQFF
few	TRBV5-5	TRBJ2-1	CASYMGESGEQFF
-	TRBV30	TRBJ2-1	CAWSQVPGSLQGEQFF
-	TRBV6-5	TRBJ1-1	CASRPTPNSEAFF
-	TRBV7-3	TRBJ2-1	CASSLSSGSREQFF
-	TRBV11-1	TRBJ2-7	CASSLLRGYEQYF
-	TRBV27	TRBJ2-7	CASSLFGGQGQYF
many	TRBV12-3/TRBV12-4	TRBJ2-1	CASSAGPEQFF
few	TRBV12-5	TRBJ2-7	CASGGQGASYEQYF
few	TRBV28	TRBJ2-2	CASSTLRQGPTGELFF
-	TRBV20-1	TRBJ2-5	CSARDLASGRRGPRTQYF
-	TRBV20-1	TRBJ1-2	CSARDTGQNNYGYTF
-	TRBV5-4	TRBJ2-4	CASSLVGQGEAKNIQYF
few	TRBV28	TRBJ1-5	CASRPDTSNQPQHF
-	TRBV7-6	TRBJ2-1	CASSRDAVKGEQFF
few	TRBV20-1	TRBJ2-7	CSARDSGLDYEQYF
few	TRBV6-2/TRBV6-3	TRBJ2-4	CASSWDFGGVNIQYF
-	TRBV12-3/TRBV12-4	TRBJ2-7	CASSLTGVSHEQYF